This TCR beta chain was profiled in a study of Graves' ophthalmopathy and Graves' hyperthyroidism. Findings and limits, study-wide: Detection in blood was also observed for most expanded thyroid clonotypes above 0.001 frequency. The model's prediction of ophthalmopathy progression had roughly 68% sensitivity and less than 75% specificity. With about 88% sensitivity and 75% to 84% specificity, a 13-signature model separated ophthalmopathy from stable hyperthyroidism.

Amplification of TCR beta CDR3 regions used RNA transcripts. Scientists carried out first-round RT-PCR using HTBI primers and then a second-round multiplex PCR. A single record per CDR3 protein comes from TCRdb applying MiXCR to the multiplex PCR reads. The sample contains around 470,000 distinct CDR3 sequences, approximately 15% of which appear only once. Germline CDR1 SGDLS, CDR2 YYNGEE. CDR3 length equals 15 residues. Trimming stripped 0 bases from V and 5 bases from J, with 14 bases between. Concerning this clonotype: The antigen is undetermined. This may stem from a read error, because a much larger clone lies one nucleotide away. A read error is likely, as this CDR3 ends without the conserved phenylalanine or tryptophan.

The sequence was collected from a woman in her 30s with Graves' ophthalmopathy. The sample comprised blood. V gene TRBV9 combines with J gene TRBJ1-1; D remains unclear. The CDR3 DNA reads as TGTGCCAGCAGCGTAGTTCCGGGGATTGATACTGAAGCTTTCCTT. Its translation: CASSVVPGIDTEAFL.